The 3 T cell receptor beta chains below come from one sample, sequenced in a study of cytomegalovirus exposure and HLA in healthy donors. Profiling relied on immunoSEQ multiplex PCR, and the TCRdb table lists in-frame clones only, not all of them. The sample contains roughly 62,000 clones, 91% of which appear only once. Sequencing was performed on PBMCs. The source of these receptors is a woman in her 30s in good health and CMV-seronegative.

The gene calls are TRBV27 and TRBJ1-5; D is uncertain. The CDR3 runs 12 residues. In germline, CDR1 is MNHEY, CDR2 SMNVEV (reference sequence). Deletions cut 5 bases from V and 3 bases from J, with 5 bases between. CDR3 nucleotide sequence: TGTGCCAGCAGTGCAGACAATCAGCCCCAGCATTTT. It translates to CASSADNQPQHF.

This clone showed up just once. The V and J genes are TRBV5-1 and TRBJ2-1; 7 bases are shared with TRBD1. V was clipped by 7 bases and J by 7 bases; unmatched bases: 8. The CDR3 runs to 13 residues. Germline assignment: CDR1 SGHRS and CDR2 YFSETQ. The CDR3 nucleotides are TGCGCCAGCGGTGGGGACAGTGGGAATGAGCAGTTCTTC. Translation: CASGGDSGNEQFF.

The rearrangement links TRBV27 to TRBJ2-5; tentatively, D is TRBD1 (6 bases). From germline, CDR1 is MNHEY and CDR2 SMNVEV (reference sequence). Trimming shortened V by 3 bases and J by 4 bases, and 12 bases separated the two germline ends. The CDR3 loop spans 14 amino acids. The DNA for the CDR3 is TGTGCCAGCAGTTTTATGGGGGCCGGAGAGACCCAGTACTTC. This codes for CASSFMGAGETQYF.